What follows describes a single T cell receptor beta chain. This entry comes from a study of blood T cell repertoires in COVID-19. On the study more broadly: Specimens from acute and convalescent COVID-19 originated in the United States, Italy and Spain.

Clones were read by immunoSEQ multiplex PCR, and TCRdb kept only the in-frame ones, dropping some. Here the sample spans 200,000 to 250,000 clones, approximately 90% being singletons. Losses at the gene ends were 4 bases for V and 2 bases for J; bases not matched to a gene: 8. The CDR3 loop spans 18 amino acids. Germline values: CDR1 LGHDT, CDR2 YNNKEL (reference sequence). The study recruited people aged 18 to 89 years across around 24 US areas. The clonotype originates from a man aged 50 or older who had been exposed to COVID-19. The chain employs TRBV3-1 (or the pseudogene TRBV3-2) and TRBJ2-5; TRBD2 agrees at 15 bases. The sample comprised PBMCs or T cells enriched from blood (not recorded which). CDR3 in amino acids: CASSPPGLAGGVQETQYF. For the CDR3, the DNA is TGTGCCAGCAGCCCACCGGGACTAGCGGGGGGCGTACAAGAGACCCAGTACTTC.